These 16 T cell receptor beta chains originate from one sample sequenced in a study of blood T cell repertoires in COVID-19. Assay used: immunoSEQ multiplex PCR; TCRdb lists only in-frame clones, some missing. The table shows 150,000 to 200,000 clones, with approximately 79% occurring only once. Sample: peripheral blood. These receptors came from a woman at least 80 years old with acute or convalescent COVID-19.

The chain combines TRBV5-4 with TRBJ1-2; weak D call: TRBD1 (6 bases). The ends were cut back, 0 bases at V and 8 bases at J, with 17 bases in the middle. CDR3 size: 15 residues. Germline V gene data show CDR1 as SGHNT and CDR2 as YYREEE (reference sequence). The DNA of the CDR3 is TGTGCCAGCAGCTTGGAGATTGGCAGGGGTCGAGGCTACACCTTC. This sequence encodes CASSLEIGRGRGYTF. The entire variable domain, with the rest obtained from reference TRBV5-4 and TRBJ1-2, is as follows: ETGVTQSPTHLIKTRGQQVTLRCSSQSGHNTVSWYQQALGQGPQFIFQYYREEENGRGNFPPRFSGLQFPNYSSELNVNALELDDSALYLCASSLEIGRGRGYTFGSGTRLTVV.

The gene calls are TRBV5-1 and TRBJ1-3; TRBD1 matches 8 bases. Germline CDR1 is SGHRS and CDR2 is YFSETQ. The CDR3 runs 15 residues. The V and J ends lost 4 bases and 0 bases, in that order; junction bases with no gene match: 3. The CDR3 reads CASSDGTGSGNTIYF. CDR3 DNA: TGCGCCAGCAGCGACGGGACAGGCTCTGGAAACACCATATATTTT.

On this clone: This specimen includes other DNA sequences encoding the same CDR3. The V gene is TRBV19, the J gene TRBJ1-5, with 10 bases aligning to TRBD1. V shed 4 bases, J shed 6 bases, and the junction held 3 bases outside the gene matches. The germline V gene encodes CDR1 LNHDA and CDR2 SQIVND (reference sequence). The CDR3 is made up of 14 amino acids. In DNA form, the CDR3 reads TGTGCCAGTAGTAGGACAGGGGGAGGTCAGCCCCAGCATTTT. Its translation: CASSRTGGGQPQHF.

V and J are TRBV5-6 and TRBJ2-3; TRBD2 matches 10 bases. The CDR3 covers 15 residues. Unmatched junction bases numbered 5, after V lost 4 bases and J lost 3 bases. Per germline, CDR1 SGHDT and CDR2 YYEEEE. CDR3 sequence reads: CASSAAGGGTDTQYF. As DNA, the CDR3 is TGTGCCAGCAGCGCAGCGGGAGGGGGTACAGATACGCAGTATTTT.

The rearrangement links TRBV7-2 to TRBJ2-1; 8 positions match TRBD2. The germline V gene has CDR1 SGHTA and CDR2 FQGNSA. V was clipped by 6 bases and J by 2 bases; unmatched bases: 6. The CDR3 length is 15 residues. This CDR3 is CASRDRGGPYNEQFF. The CDR3 coding sequence is TGTGCCAGCAGGGACCGGGGGGGACCCTACAATGAGCAGTTCTTC.

This clone has just a few counts. This chain connects TRBV2 to TRBJ2-1, with D maybe TRBD2 (5 bases). Germline V gene sequence: CDR1 SNHLY, CDR2 FYNNEI. This CDR3 spans 16 amino acids. The V end lost 4 bases, the J end lost 3 bases, and 16 bases lay between the germline ends. CDR3 coding DNA: TGTGCCAGCAGTGGAAGTGCGAGCGAGGGCTACAATGAGCAGTTCTTC. The encoded protein is CASSGSASEGYNEQFF.

This sequence joins TRBV11-3 and TRBJ2-1; 8 nucleotides align to TRBD1. Trimming took 5 bases from V and 8 from J; bases not matched to a gene: 5. Germline CDR1 is SGHNT and CDR2 is YENEEA. The CDR3 extends over 13 amino acids. The CDR3 bases are TGTGCCAGCAGCGGCATGACAGGGGATGAGCAGTTCTTC. Translating gives CASSGMTGDEQFF.

CDR3 in amino acids: CASSRTGTSEETQYF. In DNA, the CDR3 is TGTGCCAGCAGCCGGACCGGGACTAGCGAAGAGACCCAGTACTTC. This chain connects TRBV7-8 to TRBJ2-5; 10 positions match TRBD2. Unmatched junction bases numbered 6, after V lost 5 bases and J lost 3 bases. There are 15 residues in the CDR3. The V gene's germline CDR1 is SGHVS and CDR2 FQNEAQ.

This chain connects TRBV18 to TRBJ1-5, with D possibly being TRBD1 (6 bases). This CDR3 has 16 amino acids. The germline V gene has CDR1 KGHSH and CDR2 LQKENI. Trimming left V 6 bases short and J 5 bases short, with 20 bases between. CDR3 DNA: TGTGCCAGCTCTGGGGGGGCCCAGCAACAGGATCAGCCCCAGCATTTT. It encodes CASSGGAQQQDQPQHF.

The table lists this clone with a few counts. The CDR3 reads CATNSGALDTGELFF. The CDR3 DNA reads TGTGCCACCAACTCTGGGGCGTTGGACACCGGGGAGCTGTTTTTT. V gene TRBV28 combines with J gene TRBJ2-2; D perhaps matches TRBD1 (5 bases). CDR3 length: 15 residues. Germline V gives CDR1 MDHEN, CDR2 SYDVKM. Trimming shortened V by 10 bases and J by 3 bases, and 18 bases separated the two germline ends.

The rearrangement links TRBV9 to TRBJ1-4, with 9 bases matching TRBD1. Germline assignment: CDR1 SGDLS and CDR2 YYNGEE. V shed 4 bases and J 11 bases; nucleotides not matched to a gene: 9. The CDR3 sequence is 14 residues long. Here the CDR3 reads CASSTGQGRGKLFF. CDR3 bases: TGTGCCAGCAGCACGGGACAGGGCCGCGGCAAACTGTTTTTT.

The chain has TRBV19 and TRBJ1-5; TRBD1 is a possible D gene (5 bases). Trimming shortened V by 3 bases and J by 4 bases, and 16 bases separated the two germline ends. The CDR3 totals 16 residues. Germline CDR1 is LNHDA and CDR2 is SQIVND (reference sequence). The CDR3 is CASSISRGIGNQPQHF. In nucleotides, the CDR3 is TGTGCCAGTAGTATCTCCCGGGGGATAGGAAATCAGCCCCAGCATTTT.

This clone was observed a handful of times. V usage is TRBV11-2 and J usage is TRBJ2-1, with D perhaps matching TRBD1 (6 bases). In germline, CDR1 is SGHAT, CDR2 FQNNGV. The germline V and J ends were trimmed by 6 bases and 7 bases, with 22 bases remaining between them. The length of the CDR3 is 16 residues. Here the CDR3 reads CASSSPLKDRDNEQFF. Here the CDR3 DNA reads TGTGCCAGCAGTTCTCCTCTGAAGGACAGAGATAATGAGCAGTTCTTC.

The V call is TRBV27, the J call TRBJ2-1; a weak D match, TRBD2 (6 bases). The germline V gene encodes CDR1 MNHEY and CDR2 SMNVEV (reference sequence). V lost 2 bases and J 9 bases, leaving 11 bases between the germline ends. CDR3 length: 13 amino acids. The CDR3 nucleotides read TGTGCCAGCAGTTTAGAACACGGGAGTGAGCAGTTCTTC. Residues: CASSLEHGSEQFF.

This clone came up once. The chain recombines TRBV28 with TRBJ1-5, with no clear D. V dropped 5 bases and J dropped 11 bases, with 13 bases sitting between them. Germline V gives CDR1 MDHEN, CDR2 SYDVKM. The CDR3 totals 12 residues. CDR3 protein: CASSTIPTSQHF. For the CDR3, the DNA is TGTGCCAGCAGTACCATACCCACTTCCCAGCATTTT. Supplemented by reference TRBV28 and TRBJ1-5, the full variable domain reads DVKVTQSSRYLVKRTGEKVFLECVQDMDHENMFWYRQDPGLGLRLIYFSYDVKMKEKGDIPEGYSVSREKKERFSLILESASTNQTSMYLCASSTIPTSQHFGDGTRLSIL.

The chain carries TRBV5-1 and TRBJ2-2; 7 nucleotides agree with TRBD2. Trimming cost V 7 bases and J 1 base; bases outside gene matches: 4. From germline, CDR1 is SGHRS and CDR2 YFSETQ. This CDR3 spans 14 amino acids. This chain's CDR3 is CASRLAENTGELFF. CDR3 coding DNA: TGCGCCAGCCGGCTAGCGGAGAACACCGGGGAGCTGTTTTTT.